This T cell receptor (beta chain) was captured in a study of cytomegalovirus exposure and HLA in healthy donors. A remark on this clone: Its antigen is undetermined.

Study-wide results and limits: It was shown in a later analysis that HLA-associated TCR beta chains were more clonally expanded than other, equally common chains.

Germline V lookup: CDR1 SGHTA, CDR2 FQGNSA. With V trimmed by 3 bases and J by 3 bases, 3 bases remained unmatched. CDR3 size: 14 residues. 60 Vbeta and 13 Jbeta primers were used in PCR. The assay was immunoSEQ multiplex PCR, and TCRdb's table has in-frame clones only and misses some. The sample shows roughly 190,000 clones, around 77% of them seen only once. The receptor's source is a female donor in good health and CMV-seronegative. The specimen sequenced was PBMCs. The chain employs TRBV7-2 and TRBJ2-7; 9 bases align to TRBD2. The CDR3 here is CASSLSSGSYEQYF. CDR3 DNA: TGTGCCAGCAGCTTGAGTAGCGGGAGCTACGAGCAGTACTTC.